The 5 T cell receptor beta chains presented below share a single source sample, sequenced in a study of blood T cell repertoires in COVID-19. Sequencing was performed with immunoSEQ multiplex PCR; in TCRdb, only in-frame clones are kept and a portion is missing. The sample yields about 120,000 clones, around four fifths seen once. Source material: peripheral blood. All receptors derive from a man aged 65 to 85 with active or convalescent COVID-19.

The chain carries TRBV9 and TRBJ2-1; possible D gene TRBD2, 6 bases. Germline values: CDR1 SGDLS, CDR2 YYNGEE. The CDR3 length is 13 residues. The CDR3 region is CATGRGGLNEQFF. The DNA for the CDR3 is TGTGCGACCGGGCGGGGTGGTTTGAATGAGCAGTTCTTC.

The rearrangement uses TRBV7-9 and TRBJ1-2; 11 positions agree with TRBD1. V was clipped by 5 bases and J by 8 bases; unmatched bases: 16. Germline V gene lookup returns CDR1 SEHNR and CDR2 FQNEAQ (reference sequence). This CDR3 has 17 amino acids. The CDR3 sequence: CASSPTKGPDRGQGYTF. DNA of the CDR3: TGTGCCAGCAGCCCAACAAAAGGCCCGGACAGGGGGCAAGGCTACACCTTC.

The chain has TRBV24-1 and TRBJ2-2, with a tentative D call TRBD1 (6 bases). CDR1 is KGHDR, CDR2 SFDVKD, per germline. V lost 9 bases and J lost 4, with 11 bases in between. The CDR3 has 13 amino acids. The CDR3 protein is CATSRGSTGELFF. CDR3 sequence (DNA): TGTGCCACCTCAAGGGGGAGCACCGGGGAGCTGTTTTTT.

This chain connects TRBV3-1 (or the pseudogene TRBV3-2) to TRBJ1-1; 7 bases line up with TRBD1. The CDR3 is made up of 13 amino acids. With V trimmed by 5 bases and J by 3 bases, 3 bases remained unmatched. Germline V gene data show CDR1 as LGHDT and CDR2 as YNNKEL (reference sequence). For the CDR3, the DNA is TGTGCCAGCAGCGCAGGGGGGTACACTGAAGCTTTCTTT. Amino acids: CASSAGGYTEAFF.

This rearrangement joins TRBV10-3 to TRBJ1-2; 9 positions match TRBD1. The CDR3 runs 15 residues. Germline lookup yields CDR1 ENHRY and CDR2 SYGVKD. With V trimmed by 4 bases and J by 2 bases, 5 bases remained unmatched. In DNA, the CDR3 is TGTGCCATCAGTGGGGGGACAGGGCAAAACTATGGCTACACCTTC. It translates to CAISGGTGQNYGYTF.